This TCR beta chain was sequenced during a study of shared clonotypes between healthy human individuals. Study-level results: With few donors, the genetic and exposure-history diversity represented was limited.

This clone was counted a single time. What it binds is not known. Deep was the level at which the assay was run. TCRdb's copy holds only in-frame clones and misses some; the assay was immunoSEQ multiplex PCR. The sample includes under 1,900,000 clones, about 98.5% seen only once; the top ten take 0.36%. This CDR3 has 13 amino acids. Germline V CDR1 and CDR2: MNHEY, SVGAGI. J was trimmed by 4 bases and V by 6 bases; bases with no gene match: 5. The donors, healthy adults who were HIV-negative, had experienced no recent acute infections or vaccinations. This TCR was recovered from a man aged 25 to 45 in good health. V and J are TRBV6-5 and TRBJ1-2; 7 bases align to TRBD1. The sample taken for sequencing was naive CD4+ T cells sorted from blood. As to subset: CD45RA+ positively selected. CDR3 in DNA: TGTGCCAGCAGAGACAGGGAAGCCTATGGCTACACCTTC. It is translated as CASRDREAYGYTF.